The 7 T cell receptor beta chains presented below share a single source sample, sequenced in a study of blood T cell repertoires in COVID-19. The data were produced by immunoSEQ multiplex PCR, yet TCRdb's version contains in-frame clones alone and is incomplete. The sample contains roughly 280,000 clones, roughly 86% of which appear only once. The sample taken for sequencing was peripheral blood. The receptors here all came from a woman younger than 45 with COVID-19, enrolled during active disease.

This clone was counted a single time. This chain connects TRBV9 to TRBJ1-2; no clear D. Trimming took off 6 bases at V and 7 bases at J, with 22 bases between the two ends. Germline V gives CDR1 SGDLS, CDR2 YYNGEE. This CDR3 has 15 amino acids. CDR3 DNA: TGTGCCAGCACCTTAGAGGGTCGGGCCCATCCTGGCTACACCTTC. It translates to CASTLEGRAHPGYTF.

The J gene is TRBJ2-2, the V gene TRBV19; 8 bases fit TRBD2. The CDR3 is made up of 15 amino acids. Germline V gene data show CDR1 as LNHDA and CDR2 as SQIVND (reference sequence). V was pared by 8 bases and J by 3 bases, with 8 bases of the junction left unmatched. The CDR3 loop reads CASGRGLEYTGELFF. The DNA for the CDR3 is TGTGCCAGTGGCAGGGGACTAGAATACACCGGGGAGCTGTTTTTT.

The DNA for the CDR3 is TGTGCCAGCTCACCACCAACGACAGGCTATGGCTACACCTTC. It translates to CASSPPTTGYGYTF. The V call is TRBV18, the J call TRBJ1-2; D may be TRBD1 (6 bases). This CDR3 spans 14 amino acids. Trimming left V 0 bases short and J 4 bases short, with 9 bases between. CDR1 KGHSH and CDR2 LQKENI come from the germline V gene.

The chain is built from TRBV4-3 and TRBJ1-1; 8 bases line up with TRBD1. Trimming cost V 1 base and J 6 bases; bases outside gene matches: 7. Germline lookup yields CDR1 LGHNA and CDR2 YSLEER. CDR3 length equals 15 residues. CDR3 amino acids: CASSQVTGARAEAFF. CDR3 sequence (DNA): TGCGCCAGCAGCCAAGTGACAGGGGCGAGGGCTGAAGCTTTCTTT.

The gene calls are TRBV18 and TRBJ1-1; D is ambiguous. Trimming pared 3 bases from V and 7 bases from J, leaving 18 bases between. CDR1 is KGHSH, CDR2 LQKENI, per germline. This CDR3 is built from 15 residues. Here the CDR3 DNA reads TGTGCCAGCTCACCTAATGAGAAGTTCGGGTATGAAGCTTTCTTT. This sequence encodes CASSPNEKFGYEAFF.

The chain has TRBV5-1 and TRBJ1-1; D is uncertain. Germline V gene data show CDR1 as SGHRS and CDR2 as YFSETQ. V lost 5 bases and J lost 1, with 6 bases in between. The CDR3 is 12 residues long. The CDR3 coding sequence is TGCGCCAGCAGAGAGGGGAACACTGAAGCTTTCTTT. It codes for CASREGNTEAFF.

This clone was seen more than once but under ten times. The V and J genes are TRBV2 and TRBJ1-2; D is unclear. There are 15 residues in the CDR3. V shed 2 bases and J shed 3 bases, with 13 bases lying between them. Germline V lookup: CDR1 SNHLY, CDR2 FYNNEI. CDR3 loop: CASSESGLSDYGYTF. CDR3 nucleotide sequence: TGTGCCAGCAGTGAATCAGGTCTCAGTGACTATGGCTACACCTTC.